This T cell receptor (beta chain) comes out of a study of CD8+ T cells in alopecia areata. Overall study context: Treated patients took oral tofacitinib at 5 to 10 mg twice daily.

J gave up 10 bases and V 5 bases, and 7 bases lay outside the gene matches. This CDR3 is 11 amino acids long. In germline, CDR1 is DFQATT, CDR2 SNEGSKA (reference sequence). Study-wide findings and caveats: It was less clear whether patients shared TCRs than it was in mice, possibly because of HLA.

Treatment here: oral pan-JAK inhibitor, 5-10 mg twice daily. Samples from alopecia areata patients were lesional scalp punch biopsies and peripheral blood. This clone was counted a few times. Its antigen is not known. Reverse transcription of extracted RNA yielded cDNA, which provided the sequencing template. This table comes from immunoSEQ multiplex PCR, and its TCRdb copy is limited to in-frame clones, with some not included. The sample holds fewer than 200,000 clones, around 58% seen once. Here the sequenced sample was CD4+ T cells sorted from blood, taken at week 56, from a patient treated with tofacitinib. This sequence was found in a human donor with alopecia areata. The chain employs TRBV20-1 and TRBJ2-7; 8 nucleotides match TRBD1. The CDR3, as DNA: TGCAGTGCTTCCCGGACAGGGCGTCAGTACTTC. It encodes CSASRTGRQYF.